Following are 4 T cell receptor beta chains from one sample sequenced in a study of T cells in localized non-small cell lung cancer. The assay was immunoSEQ multiplex PCR, and TCRdb's table has in-frame clones only and misses some. Of roughly 2,400 clones in the sample, roughly a quarter were seen once. The specimen was lung tumor tissue, collected before any cancer treatment. These TCRs come from a male donor aged 60 or over with stage III squamous cell lung carcinoma.

Sample share makes this clone medium-sized (0.01 to 0.1%). The V gene is TRBV9, the J gene TRBJ2-1, with a possible D match to TRBD1 (6 bases). Per the germline V gene, CDR1 is SGDLS and CDR2 is YYNGEE. Trimming shortened V by 4 bases and J by 1 base, and 21 bases separated the two germline ends. This CDR3 spans 18 amino acids. The CDR3 here is CASSSAQSTGGSYNEQFF. DNA for the CDR3: TGTGCCAGCAGCTCAGCCCAATCGACAGGTGGGTCCTACAATGAGCAGTTCTTC.

By proportion, this clone is large (0.1 to 1%). This chain links TRBV28 with TRBJ2-7; possibly TRBD2 for D (5 bases). The CDR3 length is 13 residues. Germline CDR1 reads MDHEN; CDR2 reads SYDVKM. The V end lost 3 bases, the J end lost 1 base, and 7 bases lay between the germline ends. The CDR3 here is CASSFGESYEQYF. CDR3 in DNA: TGTGCCAGCAGTTTCGGGGAGTCCTACGAGCAGTACTTC.

V and J are TRBV19 and TRBJ2-1, with 8 bases that match TRBD2. Germline V gene lookup returns CDR1 LNHDA and CDR2 SQIVND (reference sequence). This CDR3 has 15 residues. Germline trimming cut 7 bases from V and 4 bases from J; bases unmatched to any gene: 9. CDR3 region: CASTQEASGYNEQFF. The CDR3 coding sequence is TGTGCCAGTACCCAGGAGGCTAGCGGGTACAATGAGCAGTTCTTC.

V usage is TRBV1 and J usage is TRBJ2-2; the table names TRBD1, a call not compared with the DNA. TRBV1 is flagged as a pseudogene. This CDR3 has 16 residues. The CDR3 region has the DNA TGCGCCAGCAGCCAACCCGACAGTGCGAACACCGGGGAGCTGTTTTTT. It codes for CASSQPDSANTGELFF.